A selection of T cell receptor beta chains follows, all from one sample in a study of blood T cell repertoires in COVID-19. Sequencing was performed with immunoSEQ multiplex PCR; in TCRdb, only in-frame clones are kept and a portion is missing. The sample holds around 250,000 clones; roughly 84% are singletons and the top ten take over 1.5%. Sequences were obtained from peripheral blood. Source of these receptors: a woman between 40 and 50 years old who had recovered from COVID-19. Each CDR3 is given with its conserved first and last residue. Fields, in order: J gene, clone size, D gene, V gene, CDR3 DNA, CDR3 protein. A D gene is named only where the DNA matches it firmly. Size is omitted from some rows. Given values are once, few, many or a class for expanded clones.

J: TRBJ2-1; size: NA; D: TRBD1; V: TRBV30; DNA: TGTGCCTGGAGCCGTGGACAGGGGCTTGAGCAGTTCTTC; CDR3: CAWSRGQGLEQFF
J: TRBJ1-1; size: NA; D: NA; V: TRBV18; DNA: TGTGCCAGCTCACTCCGTGGAGGGATGGGCATGAACACTGAAGCTTTCTTT; CDR3: CASSLRGGMGMNTEAFF
J: TRBJ1-3; size: NA; D: NA; V: TRBV5-1; DNA: TGCGCCAGCAGCTTGGAGGCAGGGGATCATGGAAACACCATATATTTT; CDR3: CASSLEAGDHGNTIYF
J: TRBJ2-5; size: NA; D: NA; V: TRBV20-1; DNA: TGCAGTGCTAGTGCTAGCGCAGAGACCCAGTACTTC; CDR3: CSASASAETQYF
J: TRBJ2-7; size: NA; D: TRBD1; V: TRBV5-1; DNA: TGCGCCAGCAGCTTGGGAGGACAGGGGTGGGAGTTC; CDR3: CASSLGGQGWEF
J: TRBJ2-2; size: NA; D: NA; V: TRBV30; DNA: TGTGCCTGGAGCGCAGGGGCCGGGGAGCTGTTTTTT; CDR3: CAWSAGAGELFF
J: TRBJ2-7; size: once; D: NA; V: TRBV10-1; DNA: TGCGCCAGCAGTGAGATTCAGTCCTACGAGCAGTACTTC; CDR3: CASSEIQSYEQYF
J: TRBJ1-1; size: NA; D: TRBD1; V: TRBV7-2; DNA: TGTGCCAGCAGCTCGACAGGGGGCGGGGGCACTGAAGCTTTCTTT; CDR3: CASSSTGGGGTEAFF
J: TRBJ1-2; size: NA; D: NA; V: TRBV24-1; DNA: TGTGCCACCAGTGATGCGTCGGACTCCGGAGGGTATGGCTACACCTTC; CDR3: CATSDASDSGGYGYTF
J: TRBJ1-1; size: NA; D: NA; V: TRBV29-1; DNA: TGCAGCGTTGAACAACAGGGGAACACTGAAGCTTTCTTT; CDR3: CSVEQQGNTEAFF
J: TRBJ1-1; size: few; D: NA; V: TRBV5-1; DNA: TGCGCCAGCAGCTTGGACGCAGAGAACACTGAAGCTTTCTTT; CDR3: CASSLDAENTEAFF
J: TRBJ1-1; size: NA; D: NA; V: TRBV29-1; DNA: TGCAGCGCGCAGATCGGGGTACTAGCTTTCTTT; CDR3: CSAQIGVLAFF
J: TRBJ1-2; size: NA; D: TRBD1; V: TRBV28; DNA: TGTGCCAGCAGTTCCTCTCTCCGGGACAGGGGGCTGTATGGCTACACCTTC; CDR3: CASSSSLRDRGLYGYTF
J: TRBJ2-5; size: NA; D: TRBD2; V: TRBV11-2; DNA: TGTGCCAGCTCCCCCTCGGCTAGCGGGGGGCCAGGGACCCAGTACTTC; CDR3: CASSPSASGGPGTQYF
J: TRBJ2-3; size: NA; D: TRBD2; V: TRBV11-2; DNA: TGTGCCAGCAGCGGACTAGCAAGCACAGATACGCAGTATTTT; CDR3: CASSGLASTDTQYF
J: TRBJ2-2; size: NA; D: NA; V: TRBV4-1; DNA: TGCGCCAGCAGCCAAGTAAGAATAAAAGGGGCTTCCGCGAACACCGGGGAGCTGTTTTTT; CDR3: CASSQVRIKGASANTGELFF
J: TRBJ2-7; size: NA; D: TRBD1; V: TRBV9; DNA: TGTGCCAGCATTTTTCCAGGGGGCTACGAGCAGTACTTC; CDR3: CASIFPGGYEQYF
J: TRBJ1-1; size: NA; D: TRBD1; V: TRBV4-2; DNA: TGTGCCAGCAGCCAAGCGGCGGGACAGGGGGCGATGGCTACTGAAGCTTTCTTT; CDR3: CASSQAAGQGAMATEAFF
J: TRBJ1-2; size: NA; D: NA; V: TRBV7-9; DNA: TGTGCCAGCAGCTTAGGGAGCGTAGACACCTTC; CDR3: CASSLGSVDTF
J: TRBJ2-5; size: NA; D: NA; V: TRBV2; DNA: TGTGCCAGCAATAGGGGCCAAGAGGCCCAGTACTTC; CDR3: CASNRGQEAQYF
J: TRBJ1-2; size: few; D: TRBD1; V: TRBV10-3; DNA: TGTGCCATCAGCGACAGGGTCGGCTACACCTTC; CDR3: CAISDRVGYTF
J: TRBJ1-6; size: NA; D: NA; V: TRBV5-5; DNA: TGTGCCAGCAGCGAGGGAGGGGGTGACTATAATTCACCCCTCCACTTT; CDR3: CASSEGGGDYNSPLHF
J: TRBJ2-1; size: NA; D: NA; V: TRBV30; DNA: TGTGCCTGGAGTGTAGACAACTACAATGAGCAGTTCTTC; CDR3: CAWSVDNYNEQFF
J: TRBJ2-1; size: NA; D: TRBD2; V: TRBV28; DNA: TGTGCCAGCACCCGGGCGGGGGGGTATAACAATGAGCAGTTCTTC; CDR3: CASTRAGGYNNEQFF
J: TRBJ2-5; size: few; D: NA; V: TRBV6-5; DNA: TGTGCCAGCAGGGGCCCCCGGGAGACCCAGTACTTC; CDR3: CASRGPRETQYF
J: TRBJ2-1; size: few; D: NA; V: TRBV3-1/TRBV3-2; DNA: TGTGCCAGCAGCCTAGGGAGTGAGCAGTTCTTC; CDR3: CASSLGSEQFF
J: TRBJ1-5; size: NA; D: NA; V: TRBV28; DNA: TGTGCCACCCGGACAGATAGCAATCAGCCCCAGCATTTT; CDR3: CATRTDSNQPQHF
J: TRBJ1-4; size: NA; D: TRBD1; V: TRBV29-1; DNA: TGCAGCGTTGAAGACAGGGGGCGAGAAAAACTGTTTTTT; CDR3: CSVEDRGREKLFF
J: TRBJ2-4; size: NA; D: NA; V: TRBV28; DNA: TGTGCCAGCAGTTTGGCAAGACTAGCCAAAAACATTCAGTACTTC; CDR3: CASSLARLAKNIQYF
J: TRBJ1-2; size: once; D: NA; V: TRBV19; DNA: TGTGCCAGTAGTTCTTCTGGACAGCGGGGTGCAGGCTACACCTTC; CDR3: CASSSSGQRGAGYTF
J: TRBJ2-5; size: NA; D: TRBD2; V: TRBV11-1; DNA: TGTGCCAGCAGCGCGAACTTGGGGGGGGGCCAAGAGACCCAGTACTTC; CDR3: CASSANLGGGQETQYF
J: TRBJ2-2; size: NA; D: NA; V: TRBV23-1; DNA: TGCGCCAGCAGTCAACCCCGGGGGGCTAGGGCCGGGGAGCTGTTTTTT; CDR3: CASSQPRGARAGELFF
J: TRBJ2-5; size: NA; D: TRBD1; V: TRBV5-4; DNA: TGTGCCAGCAGCACGGGACAGGGGGCGCGGGAGACCCAGTACTTC; CDR3: CASSTGQGARETQYF
J: TRBJ1-1; size: NA; D: TRBD1; V: TRBV14; DNA: TGTGCCAGCAGCCCACAGGGGGTAAGAGGGTCTGAAGCTTTCTTT; CDR3: CASSPQGVRGSEAFF
J: TRBJ1-1; size: NA; D: NA; V: TRBV6-5; DNA: TGTGCCAGCAGTCCAGCGGGACAAGTGTTTGAAGCTTTCTTT; CDR3: CASSPAGQVFEAFF
J: TRBJ2-2; size: NA; D: NA; V: TRBV7-8; DNA: TGTGCCAGCAGCCCCCCCGGTGTTAGTTACACCGGGGAGCTGTTTTTT; CDR3: CASSPPGVSYTGELFF
J: TRBJ2-5; size: NA; D: NA; V: TRBV5-1; DNA: TGCGCCAGCAGCTTGGTTTCCGGGCAAGAGACCCAGTACTTC; CDR3: CASSLVSGQETQYF
J: TRBJ2-5; size: NA; D: NA; V: TRBV28; DNA: TGTGCCAGCAGTTCCCACGCGACAACTAGCCTCCAGTACTTC; CDR3: CASSSHATTSLQYF
J: TRBJ1-1; size: NA; D: TRBD1; V: TRBV2; DNA: TGTGCCAGCAGCGGACAGGGGCTAGTAGCTTTCTTT; CDR3: CASSGQGLVAFF
J: TRBJ1-3; size: NA; D: NA; V: TRBV18; DNA: TGTGCCAGCTCACCATTGGAGGGGAGTGCTGGAAACACCATATATTTT; CDR3: CASSPLEGSAGNTIYF
J: TRBJ1-6; size: NA; D: TRBD1; V: TRBV5-8; DNA: TGTGCCAGCAGCTTCCTTTTGACAGGGAGGTATTCACCCCTCCACTTT; CDR3: CASSFLLTGRYSPLHF
J: TRBJ1-1; size: NA; D: NA; V: TRBV5-5; DNA: TGTGCCAGCAGCGGAACGGCAGGGCAAGTTTTCGACACTGAAGCTTTCTTT; CDR3: CASSGTAGQVFDTEAFF
J: TRBJ2-7; size: NA; D: NA; V: TRBV9; DNA: TGTGCCAGCAGCGAGGGACCAGGGGCTACCTACGAGCAGTACTTC; CDR3: CASSEGPGATYEQYF
J: TRBJ2-7; size: NA; D: TRBD1; V: TRBV2; DNA: TGTGCCAGCAGCGTTATGGGACAGGAAACCTACGAGCAGTACTTC; CDR3: CASSVMGQETYEQYF
J: TRBJ2-6; size: few; D: NA; V: TRBV7-9; DNA: TGTGCCAGCAGCTTAGCGTTCAGGGGAAGAAGCTCTGGGGCCAACGTCCTGACTTTC; CDR3: CASSLAFRGRSSGANVLTF
J: TRBJ2-5; size: NA; D: TRBD1; V: TRBV27; DNA: TGTGCCAGCAGTTTAGCAGGGGGCTTAGAGACCCAGTACTTC; CDR3: CASSLAGGLETQYF
J: TRBJ2-5; size: NA; D: NA; V: TRBV30; DNA: TGTGCCTTAGTTATGGGTGCGGCCCAGTACTTC; CDR3: CALVMGAAQYF
J: TRBJ2-3; size: NA; D: TRBD2; V: TRBV5-4; DNA: TGTGCCAGCAGCTTGCTGGGACTAGCGGGGGGGTACACGCAGTATTTT; CDR3: CASSLLGLAGGYTQYF
J: TRBJ1-1; size: NA; D: NA; V: TRBV7-3; DNA: TGTGCCAGCAGCCGGACACGGAACACTGAAGCTTTCTTT; CDR3: CASSRTRNTEAFF
J: TRBJ2-7; size: NA; D: NA; V: TRBV18; DNA: TGTGCCAGCTCACCTCCAGGGTCGGGAGACGAGCAGTACTTC; CDR3: CASSPPGSGDEQYF
J: TRBJ2-7; size: NA; D: NA; V: TRBV28; DNA: TGTGCCAGCAGTCTCTTCAGGGTTGAGGTCGACGAGCAGTACTTC; CDR3: CASSLFRVEVDEQYF
J: TRBJ1-2; size: NA; D: NA; V: TRBV28; DNA: TGTGCCAGCAGCTTAGACAGCAACTATGGCTACACCTTC; CDR3: CASSLDSNYGYTF
J: TRBJ1-4; size: NA; D: NA; V: TRBV7-9; DNA: TGTGCCAGCAGCCAGGGAGGGGCGGCCTATAATGAAAAACTGTTTTTT; CDR3: CASSQGGAAYNEKLFF
J: TRBJ2-1; size: few; D: NA; V: TRBV30; DNA: TGTGCCTGGAGTCATTACAATGAGCAGTTCTTC; CDR3: CAWSHYNEQFF